This T cell receptor beta chain was sequenced in a study of T-cell reconstitution after alpha-beta-depleted transplantation in children. Study-wide findings and caveats: A year had passed since transplant, and T-cell counts and diversity by then came mostly from newly produced T cells. Some patients' high day-60 TCRbeta diversity was attributed to recipient cells surviving conditioning. Reportedly, roughly two months post-transplant, alpha-beta T cells arose from several hundred expanded graft clones.

This clonotype was detected ten times or more. Its target is unknown. Unique molecular identifiers featured in how the TCRbeta library was prepared. Each CDR3 protein is one row after TCRdb ran MiXCR on the PCR reads. The sample includes about 490,000 distinct CDR3 sequences, about 10% of them seen just once. The CDR3 totals 16 residues. With V trimmed by 7 bases and J by 4 bases, 11 bases remained unmatched. CDR1 LNHDA and CDR2 SQIVND come from the germline V gene (reference sequence). This receptor was obtained from a child aged 2 to 10 with inherited bone marrow failure, due to receive a stem cell transplant. The V and J genes are TRBV19 and TRBJ2-1; 9 positions agree with TRBD2. The sequenced sample was PBMCs, obtained before TCRalphabeta/CD19-depleted stem cell transplant. CDR3 amino acids: CASKISGRSSYNEQFF. CDR3 coding DNA: TGTGCCAGTAAGATCAGCGGGAGGTCTTCGTACAATGAGCAGTTCTTC.